Below are 8 T cell receptor beta chains sequenced from a single sample in a study of blood T cell repertoires in COVID-19. TCRdb's copy holds only in-frame clones and misses some; the assay was immunoSEQ multiplex PCR. The data contain 350,000 to 400,000 clones, 90% of them singletons. Sequenced sample: peripheral blood. These receptors came from a man between 18 and 29 years old with active or convalescent COVID-19.

The V call is TRBV7-2, the J call TRBJ1-1, with 9 bases fitting TRBD1. After removal of 8 bases from V and 9 bases from J, the junction contained 10 bases not matched to a gene. The CDR3 covers 13 residues. Germline CDR1 reads SGHTA; CDR2 reads FQGNSA. As DNA, the CDR3 is TGTGCCAGCGGGATGGACAGGGGACATCAAGCTTTCTTT. This gives the protein CASGMDRGHQAFF. Filled out from reference TRBV7-2 and TRBJ1-1, the complete variable domain reads GAGVSQSPSNKVTEKGKDVELRCDPISGHTALYWYRQSLGQGLEFLIYFQGNSAPDKSGLPSDRFSAERTGGSVSTLTIQRTQQEDSAVYLCASGMDRGHQAFFGQGTRLTVV.

The rearrangement uses TRBV28 and TRBJ1-5, with TRBD1 matching 7 bases. Germline-derived CDR1 and CDR2 are MDHEN and SYDVKM. With V trimmed by 4 bases and J by 0 bases, 12 bases remained unmatched. The CDR3 contains 18 residues. CDR3 coding DNA: TGTGCCAGCAGTTCCACAGGGGCGGAAATATATAGCAATCAGCCCCAGCATTTT. Translation: CASSSTGAEIYSNQPQHF. Full variable domain (remainder filled in from reference TRBV28 and TRBJ1-5): DVKVTQSSRYLVKRTGEKVFLECVQDMDHENMFWYRQDPGLGLRLIYFSYDVKMKEKGDIPEGYSVSREKKERFSLILESASTNQTSMYLCASSSTGAEIYSNQPQHFGDGTRLSIL.

There are a few counts of this clone. The chain recombines TRBV5-1 with TRBJ2-3; D not resolved. The CDR3 totals 14 residues. Germline V CDR1 and CDR2: SGHRS, YFSETQ. The ends were cut back, 7 bases at V and 2 bases at J, with 14 bases in the middle. CDR3 DNA: TGCGCCAGCCGCGGCGGCCCTTCCACAGATACGCAGTATTTT. It translates to CASRGGPSTDTQYF.

The V call is TRBV6-6, the J call TRBJ1-5; D is ambiguous. CDR3 length: 14 amino acids. Between the trimmed V and J ends, which lost 5 bases and 2 bases, there was a span of 10 bases. Germline V CDR1 and CDR2: MNHNY, SVGAGI (reference sequence). The CDR3 sequence: CASSPLSGNQPQHF. CDR3 DNA sequence: TGTGCCAGCAGTCCCCTTTCGGGCAATCAGCCCCAGCATTTT.

The CDR3 DNA reads TGTGCCAGTAGTATAGATCGACAGGGGGCCGGGGAGCTGTTTTTT. This gives the protein CASSIDRQGAGELFF. This chain uses TRBV19 with TRBJ2-2; 9 bases agree with TRBD1. The CDR3 length is 15 residues. V dropped 0 bases and J dropped 6; count of bases not matched to a gene: 2. Germline loops: CDR1 LNHDA, CDR2 SQIVND (reference sequence).

The chain links TRBV19 to TRBJ1-4, with 7 bases that match TRBD1. The CDR3 spans 14 residues. Per germline, CDR1 LNHDA and CDR2 SQIVND (reference sequence). The V and J ends lost 6 bases and 3 bases, in that order; junction bases with no gene match: 4. The CDR3 here is CASRTGLANEKLFF. Written as DNA, the CDR3 is TGTGCCAGTAGGACAGGGCTAGCTAATGAAAAACTGTTTTTT.

This clone was detected only a few times. The DNA of the CDR3 is TGTGCCAGCAGCTTAACCGTTTCCACTGAAGCTTTCTTT. This codes for CASSLTVSTEAFF. The V and J genes are TRBV7-3 and TRBJ1-1; D is undetermined. The CDR3 has 13 residues. Germline CDR1 reads SGHTA; CDR2 reads FQGTGA. Trimming removed 0 bases from V and 4 bases from J, with 6 bases in between.

The chain has TRBV27 and TRBJ1-1; the match to TRBD1 covers 8 bases. Trimming removed 0 bases from V and 6 bases from J; junction bases left unmatched: 3. CDR1 and CDR2 from the germline V gene are MNHEY and SMNVEV (reference sequence). The CDR3 runs 14 residues. CDR3 in amino acids: CASSLSMTGAEAFF. The DNA for the CDR3 is TGTGCCAGCAGTTTATCGATGACAGGGGCTGAAGCTTTCTTT.